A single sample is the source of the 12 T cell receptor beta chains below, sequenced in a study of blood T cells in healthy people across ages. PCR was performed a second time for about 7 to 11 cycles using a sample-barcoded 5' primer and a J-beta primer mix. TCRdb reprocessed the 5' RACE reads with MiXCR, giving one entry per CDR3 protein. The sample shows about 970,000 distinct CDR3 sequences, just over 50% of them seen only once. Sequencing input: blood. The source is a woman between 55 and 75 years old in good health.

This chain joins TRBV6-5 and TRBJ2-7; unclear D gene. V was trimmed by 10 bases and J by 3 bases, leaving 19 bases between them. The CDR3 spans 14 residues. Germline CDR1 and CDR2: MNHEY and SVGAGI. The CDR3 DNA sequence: TGTGCCACCCAGAGTAGGGCTTTTGGCTACGAGCAGTACTTC. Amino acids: CATQSRAFGYEQYF.

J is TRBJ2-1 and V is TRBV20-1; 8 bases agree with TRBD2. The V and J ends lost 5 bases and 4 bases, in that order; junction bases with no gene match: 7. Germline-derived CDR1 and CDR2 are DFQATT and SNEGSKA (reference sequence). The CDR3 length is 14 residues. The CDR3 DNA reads TGCAGTGCTCCGGGGACTAGGACTTACAATGAGCAGTTCTTC. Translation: CSAPGTRTYNEQFF.

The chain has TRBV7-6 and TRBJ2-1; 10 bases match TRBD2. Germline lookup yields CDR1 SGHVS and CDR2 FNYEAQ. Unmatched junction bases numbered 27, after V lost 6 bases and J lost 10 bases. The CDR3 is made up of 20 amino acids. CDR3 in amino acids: CASRHQPGQVSLAGLGEQFF. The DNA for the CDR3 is TGTGCCAGCAGACATCAACCGGGACAGGTTTCACTAGCGGGACTCGGGGAGCAGTTCTTC.

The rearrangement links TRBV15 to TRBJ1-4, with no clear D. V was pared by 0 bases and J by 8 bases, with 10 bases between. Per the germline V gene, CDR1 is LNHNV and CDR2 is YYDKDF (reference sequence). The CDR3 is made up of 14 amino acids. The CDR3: CATSRDTDGEKLFF. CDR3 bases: TGTGCCACCAGCAGAGATACCGACGGAGAAAAACTGTTTTTT.

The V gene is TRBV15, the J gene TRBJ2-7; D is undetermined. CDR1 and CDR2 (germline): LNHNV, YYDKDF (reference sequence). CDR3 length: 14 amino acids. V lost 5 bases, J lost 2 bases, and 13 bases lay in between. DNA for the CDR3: TGTGCCACCAGCTTCCCCAACAGCCCCTACGAGCAGTACTTC. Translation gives CATSFPNSPYEQYF.

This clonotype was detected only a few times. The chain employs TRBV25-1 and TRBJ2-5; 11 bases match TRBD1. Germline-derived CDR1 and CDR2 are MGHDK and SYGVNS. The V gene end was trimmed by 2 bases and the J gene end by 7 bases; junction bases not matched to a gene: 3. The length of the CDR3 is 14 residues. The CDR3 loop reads CASSESGTGGTQYF. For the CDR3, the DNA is TGTGCCAGCAGTGAAAGCGGGACAGGGGGGACCCAGTACTTC.

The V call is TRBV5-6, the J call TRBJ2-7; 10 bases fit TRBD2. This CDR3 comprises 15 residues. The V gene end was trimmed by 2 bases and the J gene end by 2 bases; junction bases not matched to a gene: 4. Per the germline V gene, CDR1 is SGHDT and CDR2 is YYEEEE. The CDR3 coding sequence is TGTGCCAGCAGCTTTTGGACTAGCGGTGCCTACGAGCAGTACTTC. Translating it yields CASSFWTSGAYEQYF.

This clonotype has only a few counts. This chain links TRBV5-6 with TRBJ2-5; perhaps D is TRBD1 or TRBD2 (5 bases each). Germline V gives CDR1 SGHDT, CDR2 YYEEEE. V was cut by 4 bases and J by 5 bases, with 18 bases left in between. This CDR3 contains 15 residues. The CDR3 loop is CASSELSGTAETQYF. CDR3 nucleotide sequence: TGTGCCAGCAGCGAACTATCCGGGACCGCGGAGACCCAGTACTTC.

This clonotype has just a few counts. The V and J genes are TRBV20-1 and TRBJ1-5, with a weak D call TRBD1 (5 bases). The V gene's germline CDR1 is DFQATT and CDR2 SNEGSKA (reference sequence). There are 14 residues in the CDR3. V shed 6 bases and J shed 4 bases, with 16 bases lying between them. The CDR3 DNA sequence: TGCAGTGCCTCTAACCCGGGACCAAATCAGCCCCAGCATTTT. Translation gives CSASNPGPNQPQHF.

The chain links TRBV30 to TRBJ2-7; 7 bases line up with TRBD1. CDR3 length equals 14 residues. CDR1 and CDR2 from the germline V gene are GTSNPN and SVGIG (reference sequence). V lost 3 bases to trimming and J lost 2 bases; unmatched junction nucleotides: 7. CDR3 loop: CAWSKTGVPYEQYF. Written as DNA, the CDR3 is TGTGCCTGGAGCAAAACAGGGGTCCCCTACGAGCAGTACTTC.

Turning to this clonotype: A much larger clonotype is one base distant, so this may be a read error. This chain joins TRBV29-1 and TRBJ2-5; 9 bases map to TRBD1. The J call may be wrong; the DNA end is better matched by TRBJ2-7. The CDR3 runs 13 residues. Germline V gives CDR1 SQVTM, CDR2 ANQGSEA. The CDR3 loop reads CSVDGTGSNEQYF. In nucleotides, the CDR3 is TGCAGCGTTGATGGGACAGGGTCTAACGAGCAGTACTTC.

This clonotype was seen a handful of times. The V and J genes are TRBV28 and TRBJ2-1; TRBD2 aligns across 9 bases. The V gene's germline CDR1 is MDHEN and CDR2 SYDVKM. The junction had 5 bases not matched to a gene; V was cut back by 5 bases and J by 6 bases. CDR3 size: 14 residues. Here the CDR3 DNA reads TGTGCCAGCAGTGGTCTAGCGGGGCCCAATGAGCAGTTCTTC. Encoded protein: CASSGLAGPNEQFF.